This T cell receptor beta chain emerged from a study of T-cell memory formation after mild COVID-19 (dated by TCRdb to the early 2020s). Some background on the complete study: TCR sequence clusters from the two donors were largely donor specific. The cohort was made up of two young adult volunteers, one female and one male, who were previously healthy. Longitudinal TCRalpha and TCRbeta repertoire sequencing tracked T-cell clones expanding and contracting after mild COVID-19 in a couple of donors. What the authors observed across the whole study: Balanced CD4/CD8 phenotypes were observed for clones contracting from day 15 to 85, whereas a bias towards CD4+ was observed for a second wave of clones expanding from day 15 to 37. Some responding clones were detected in pre-infection memory, suggesting pre-existing cross-reactive memory T cells joined the SARS-CoV-2 response. SARS-CoV-2 specificity of the second-wave clones peaking on day 37 was not confirmed. Contracting CD4+ clones were located mainly in the CM and EM memory subsets, whereas CD8+ clones were found to be enriched in EMRA. Only two mild cases were covered in the study, and larger cohorts including severe cases with pre-infection samples were considered necessary.

The CDR3, cysteine through phenylalanine, is 15 amino acids long. Only CDR3 DNA remains: 45 bases, in frame from the first base. Sequencing was carried out with an Illumina NovaSeq 6000. cDNA libraries for TCRalpha and TCRbeta were prepared by 5'RACE using constant-segment primers, with sample barcodes and unique molecular identifiers added. RNA was extracted from every sample with Trizol reagent. The libraries were amplified in two PCR steps, and the second step added a second sample barcode and Illumina TruSeq adapters. The libraries were sequenced on an Illumina NovaSeq using 2 x 150 bp paired-end reads. The study's processing was this. Reads were demultiplexed and collapsed into UMI-guided consensus sequences with migec v1.2.7. Using mixcr v2.1.11, UMI consensuses were aligned to TRA and TRB V and J templates and then assembled into clonotypes. A clonotype was counted as expanded or contracted only if both edgeR and NoisET called the change significant, with noise models trained on biological replicates. edgeR calls used a false discovery rate-adjusted p below 0.01 and a log2 fold-change threshold of 1. As an exploratory analysis of dynamics, max-normalized trajectories of the 1000 most abundant clonotypes were examined by PCA with hierarchical clustering. The CD4 or CD8 phenotype of responding clones was assigned using the separately sequenced CD4+ and CD8+ repertoires. The public sequencing data were trimmed at Q25 with fastp and processed into clonotypes with MiXCR by TCRdb, which kept only in-frame beta chains. CDR3 protein duplicates are merged, each entry listing the most common genes and DNA. The V and J calls come from TCRdb's annotation, not from the publication. The sample table shows 580,000 or so distinct CDR3 sequences, and approximately 15% are seen once. The ten biggest clones cover roughly 8% of the sample.

This clonotype has just a few counts. The target of this receptor is not known. The record has no base qualities; no much larger clone is one base away. PBMCs were isolated by Ficoll-Paque density gradient centrifugation. This chain is built from TRBV21-1 and TRBJ1-1. TRBV21-1 is a listed pseudogene. The receptor was derived from an adult woman who had mild COVID-19 (a few samples of this study predate the infection). The sample titles of this study are shuffled in the database, so cell type and time point are left out; the donor was told from shared clones. The specimen sequenced was PBMCs or a T cell subset sorted from them (not recorded which). The base sequence is TGTGCCAGCAGCAAAGTCGGCCGGCCGAACACTGAAGCTTTCTTT. It specifies CASSKVGRPNTEAFF.